The clone carrying this T cell receptor beta chain was observed a handful of times. An immunoSEQ assay, version v3.0, was performed at survey level. Sequencing was performed with immunoSEQ multiplex PCR; in TCRdb, only in-frame clones are kept and a portion is missing. The sample lists 21,000 or so clones, roughly 85% occurring once. The data belong to a study of long-term antiretroviral therapy in people with HIV. The V end was cut by 4 bases, the J end by 4 bases, with 14 bases between. CDR1 is SGDLS, CDR2 YYNGEE, per germline. The CDR3 covers 14 residues. Specimen: unsorted PBMCs, collected at the start of antiretroviral therapy. V gene TRBV9 combines with J gene TRBJ1-2, with a possible D match to TRBD1 (6 bases). This TCR derives from a man between 45 and 60 years old with HIV. CDR3 in amino acids: CASSSPGVGYGYTF. CDR3 in DNA: TGTGCCAGCAGCTCACCAGGGGTGGGCTATGGCTACACCTTC.